This T cell receptor (beta chain) was captured in a study of identifying expanded T cells in peripheral blood. Healthy donors had no documented immune events, such as infections, while sampled. Study-wide results and caveats: Across healthy donors, higher total template counts meant significantly greater approximately 2-week count variance. Around 1.2 clones differed between technical replicates, versus about 15 and 19 over time.

From germline, CDR1 is SGHRS and CDR2 YFSETQ. Deletions cut 5 bases from V and 0 bases from J, with 8 bases between. There are 13 residues in the CDR3. Libraries were prepared by immunoSEQ multiplex PCR; TCRdb keeps only in-frame clonotypes and omits some of them. The sample consists of 50,000 to 75,000 clones, over 75% of them appearing once. Remarks on this clone: The antigen remains unidentified.

The sample was blood. The sequence was obtained from a person aged 18 to 75 in good health. This chain joins TRBV5-1 and TRBJ2-5; the D gene is possibly TRBD1 (5 bases). Here the CDR3 reads CASRLQDQETQYF. The CDR3 DNA follows: TGCGCCAGCAGGTTACAGGACCAAGAGACCCAGTACTTC. The whole variable domain, remainder taken from reference TRBV5-1 and TRBJ2-5, is KAGVTQTPRYLIKTRGQQVTLSCSPISGHRSVSWYQQTPGQGLQFLFEYFSETQRNKGNFPGRFSGRQFSNSRSEMNVSTLELGDSALYLCASRLQDQETQYFGPGTRLLVL.